Listed below are T cell receptor beta chains from one sample, sequenced in a study of T cells of healthy individuals. TCRdb re-analysed the 5' RACE reads in MiXCR, keeping a single row per CDR3 protein. The sample holds tens of thousands of distinct CDR3 sequences; about 17% are singletons and the top ten take roughly 4.7%. All receptors derive from a human donor in good health. Each CDR3 is given with its conserved first and last residue. The order of the fields is clone size, D gene, V gene, J gene, CDR3 DNA, CDR3 protein. A D gene is named only where the DNA matches it firmly. Not every row has a clone size; where given, it reads once, few, many or a size class.

NA,TRBD2,TRBV7-2,TRBJ2-7,TGTGCCAGCAGCTCAAGGGGACTAGCGGGAGGTTTCTACGAGCAGTACTTC,CASSSRGLAGGFYEQYF
NA,NA,TRBV2,TRBJ2-1,TGTGCCAGCAGACTAGCCCTCAGCTCCTACAATGAGCAGTTCTTC,CASRLALSSYNEQFF
NA,NA,TRBV6-2/TRBV6-3,TRBJ2-3,TGTGCCAGCATCCGCAACCTGCAAACTCAGGGGCTCACAGATACGCAGTATTTT,CASIRNLQTQGLTDTQYF
few,NA,TRBV12-3/TRBV12-4,TRBJ2-2,TGTGCCAGCAGTTTATGGGGAACAACCGGGGAGCTGTTTTTT,CASSLWGTTGELFF
many,TRBD1,TRBV24-1,TRBJ2-2,TGTGCCACCAGTGATTTGGGACAGGGGGACACCGGGGAGCTGTTTTTT,CATSDLGQGDTGELFF
many,TRBD1,TRBV6-9,TRBJ1-5,TGTGCCAGCAGTTATTTGCAGGGGGATCATCAACCCCAGCATTTT,CASSYLQGDHQPQHF
few,NA,TRBV12-3/TRBV12-4,TRBJ2-7,TGTGCCAGCAGTTCTACAGGGCCCTCCTACGAGCAGTACTTC,CASSSTGPSYEQYF
NA,TRBD1,TRBV7-6,TRBJ2-1,TGTGCCAGCGGCCGGGACAGACTCAACAATGAGCAGTTCTTC,CASGRDRLNNEQFF
few,NA,TRBV15,TRBJ1-1,TGTGCCACCAGCAGAGCCCCGACAGATGAAGCTTTCTTT,CATSRAPTDEAFF
many,NA,TRBV5-6,TRBJ2-2,TGTGCCAGCAGCCGGGACTTCGGCGGGGAGCTGTTTTTT,CASSRDFGGELFF
once,TRBD1,TRBV23-1,TRBJ2-1,TGCGCCAGCAGTCAAGCGCGTGCTAGACAGGGAGAGAGGGATGAGCAGTTCTTC,CASSQARARQGERDEQFF
few,NA,TRBV4-1,TRBJ1-5,TGCGCCAGCAGCCCCGGGAGGGGAGGGCGTCAGCCCCAGCATTTT,CASSPGRGGRQPQHF
few,TRBD1,TRBV29-1,TRBJ1-1,TGCAGCGTCGTACGGACAGGAAACACTGAAGCTTTCTTT,CSVVRTGNTEAFF